These 7 T cell receptor beta chains share one sample of origin, sequenced in a study of cytomegalovirus exposure and HLA in healthy donors. 60 Vbeta and 13 Jbeta primers were used in PCR. Libraries were prepared by immunoSEQ multiplex PCR; TCRdb keeps only in-frame clonotypes and omits some of them. Found here are about 150,000 clones, more than 80% of them singletons; the top ten hold 2.4%. The sample consisted of PBMCs. The receptors were sampled from a male donor in good health and CMV-seronegative.

This clone was seen only once. The chain uses TRBV19 and TRBJ2-7; maybe TRBD1 (6 bases). This CDR3 spans 14 amino acids. V was shortened by 4 bases and J by 2 bases, with 12 bases between the two germline ends. Per the germline V gene, CDR1 is LNHDA and CDR2 is SQIVND (reference sequence). For the CDR3, the DNA is TGTGCCAGTAGTACCTTGACAGGAGCCTACGAGCAGTACTTC. It specifies CASSTLTGAYEQYF.

V is TRBV28 and J is TRBJ1-4, with D possibly TRBD1 on 5 matching bases. Germline CDR1 is MDHEN and CDR2 is SYDVKM. The V end was cut by 3 bases, the J end by 5 bases, with 7 bases between. The CDR3 totals 13 residues. The CDR3 protein is CASSFRGNEKLFF. In nucleotides, the CDR3 is TGTGCCAGCAGTTTTCGGGGGAATGAAAAACTGTTTTTT.

This chain connects TRBV5-1 to TRBJ2-2; perhaps TRBD2 as D (6 bases). Trimming removed 2 bases at V and 7 bases at J, with 18 bases between. The CDR3 length is 16 residues. CDR1 and CDR2 (germline): SGHRS, YFSETQ. CDR3 loop: CASSFDGGPTFGELFF. CDR3 nucleotide sequence: TGCGCCAGCAGCTTTGACGGGGGTCCTACTTTCGGGGAGCTGTTTTTT.

This clone was seen a few times. V gene TRBV6-5 combines with J gene TRBJ2-7; maybe TRBD1 (5 bases). Trimming took off 4 bases at V and 6 bases at J, with 7 bases between the two ends. The CDR3 spans 11 residues. Per germline, CDR1 MNHEY and CDR2 SVGAGI. The CDR3 is CASSSGSEQYF. CDR3 nucleotides: TGTGCCAGCAGTTCAGGGTCCGAGCAGTACTTC.

V and J are TRBV9 and TRBJ1-4, with D possibly TRBD1 on 6 matching bases. Germline assignment: CDR1 SGDLS and CDR2 YYNGEE. The CDR3 contains 16 residues. V was cut by 0 bases and J by 4 bases, with 13 bases left in between. CDR3 sequence: CASSVAGGQFNEKLFF. CDR3 nucleotides: TGTGCCAGCAGCGTAGCGGGCGGACAGTTTAATGAAAAACTGTTTTTT.

V gene TRBV5-1 combines with J gene TRBJ2-7; perhaps TRBD2 as D (6 bases). V lost 4 bases to trimming and J lost 2 bases, with 13 bases between them. CDR1 and CDR2 from the germline V gene are SGHRS and YFSETQ. CDR3 size: 14 residues. The CDR3 coding sequence is TGCGCCAGCAGCGGCCGGGACTCAACCTACGAGCAGTACTTC. Translating gives CASSGRDSTYEQYF. The complete variable domain, with remaining parts taken from reference TRBV5-1 and TRBJ2-7, reads KAGVTQTPRYLIKTRGQQVTLSCSPISGHRSVSWYQQTPGQGLQFLFEYFSETQRNKGNFPGRFSGRQFSNSRSEMNVSTLELGDSALYLCASSGRDSTYEQYFGPGTRLTVT.

The CDR3 sequence is CATSQRQGIYYGYTF. CDR3 bases: TGTGCCACCAGCCAGAGACAGGGGATATACTATGGCTACACCTTC. The chain couples TRBV15 to TRBJ1-2; 8 bases match TRBD1. Looked up from germline, CDR1 is LNHNV and CDR2 is YYDKDF (reference sequence). This CDR3 comprises 15 residues. V shed 5 bases, J shed 3 bases, and the junction held 8 bases outside the gene matches.